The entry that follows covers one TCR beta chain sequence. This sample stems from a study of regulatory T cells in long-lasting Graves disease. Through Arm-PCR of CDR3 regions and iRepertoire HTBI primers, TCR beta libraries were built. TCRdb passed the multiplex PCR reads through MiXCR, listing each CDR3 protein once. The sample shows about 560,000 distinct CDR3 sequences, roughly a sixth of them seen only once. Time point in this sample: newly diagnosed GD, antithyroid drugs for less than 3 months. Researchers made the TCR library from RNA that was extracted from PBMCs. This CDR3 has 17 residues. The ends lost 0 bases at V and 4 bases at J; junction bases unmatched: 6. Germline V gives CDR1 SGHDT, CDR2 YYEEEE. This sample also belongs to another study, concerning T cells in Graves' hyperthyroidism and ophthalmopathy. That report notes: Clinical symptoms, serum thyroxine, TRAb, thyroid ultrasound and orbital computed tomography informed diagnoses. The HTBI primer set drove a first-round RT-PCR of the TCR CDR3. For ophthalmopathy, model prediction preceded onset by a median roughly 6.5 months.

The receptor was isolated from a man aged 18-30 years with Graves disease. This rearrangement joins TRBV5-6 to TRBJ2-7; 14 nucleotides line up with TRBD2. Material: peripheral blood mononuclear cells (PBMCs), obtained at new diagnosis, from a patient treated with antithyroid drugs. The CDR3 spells CASSLGGLAGEGYEQYF. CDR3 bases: TGTGCCAGCAGCTTGGGGGGACTAGCGGGAGAAGGGTACGAGCAGTACTTC.